These T cell receptor beta chains were read from a single sample in a study of blood T cell repertoires in COVID-19. Sequenced by immunoSEQ multiplex PCR; TCRdb stores in-frame clones only, minus some. The sample lists around 150,000 clones; approximately 87% were seen once. The sequenced material came from PBMCs or T cells enriched from blood (not recorded which). Every receptor here comes from a woman in her forties or fifties who had recovered from COVID-19. The CDR3 runs from the conserved cysteine through the conserved F or W. D genes are given only for firm matches. For some rows the clone size is stated as once, few or many, or as a class when expanded; others skip it.

TGTGCCTGGAGTCCATCGCGGGCTCAGCCCCAGCATTTT CAWSPSRAQPQHF TRBJ1-5 . . TRBV30
TGTGCCATCAGGGAGGAGATGATCTATGGCTACACCTTC CAIREEMIYGYTF TRBJ1-2 . . TRBV10-3
TGTGCCAGCAGCACGCTCGGGGGGTCCTACGAGCAGTACTTC CASSTLGGSYEQYF TRBJ2-7 . TRBD2 TRBV11-3
TGTGCCAGCAGACAGGGGCCCGGGGAGCTGTTTTTT CASRQGPGELFF TRBJ2-2 few TRBD1 TRBV12-3/TRBV12-4
TGCGCCAGCAGCCGAGGGACTAGCGGGGACAATGAGCAGTTCTTC CASSRGTSGDNEQFF TRBJ2-1 . TRBD2 TRBV4-3
TGTGCCAGCAGCCCCAGGACTAGCGGGGAAGGTCGGGGGACCCAGTACTTC CASSPRTSGEGRGTQYF TRBJ2-5 . TRBD2 TRBV7-2
TGTGCCAGCAGGGAGGACAGCCACTACGAGCAGTACTTC CASREDSHYEQYF TRBJ2-7 . . TRBV2
TGTGCCAGCAGTCCATTAGGGGGGGTCGATAGCTACACCTTC CASSPLGGVDSYTF TRBJ1-2 once . TRBV27
TGCGCCAGCAGCCGGGGTGAGGCAGATACGCAGTATTTT CASSRGEADTQYF TRBJ2-3 . . TRBV5-1
TGTGCCAGCAGCTTAACTACAGGGGGGAACACCGGGGAGCTGTTTTTT CASSLTTGGNTGELFF TRBJ2-2 . TRBD1 TRBV7-3
TGTGCCAGCAGTGACCTGGGACAGGGGACCTACGAGCAGTACTTC CASSDLGQGTYEQYF TRBJ2-7 . TRBD1 TRBV4-2
TGTGCCAGTATTGGAGGCATCACTGAAGCTTTCTTT CASIGGITEAFF TRBJ1-1 . . TRBV19